This is a list of T cell receptor beta chains from one sample in a study of blood T cell repertoires in COVID-19. Libraries were prepared by immunoSEQ multiplex PCR; TCRdb keeps only in-frame clonotypes and omits some of them. The data contain about 89,000 clones, 86% of them singletons. Sequenced material: peripheral blood. These receptors all stem from an elderly man with active or convalescent COVID-19. Each CDR3 is given with its conserved first and last residue. D genes are given only for firm matches. The size entry is marked missing in some rows and otherwise reads once, few, many or a size class.

TRBJ2-1 | . | . | 12 | TRBV2 | TGTGCCAGCACTCGGGGGAACAATGAGCAGTTCTTC | CASTRGNNEQFF
TRBJ1-2 | once | TRBD1 | 14 | TRBV7-2 | TGTGCCAGCAGCATTACAGGGGTACGCCATGGCTACACCTTC | CASSITGVRHGYTF
TRBJ1-1 | . | TRBD1 | 15 | TRBV9 | TGTGCCAGCAGCCCTCGACAGGGTTTAAACACTGAAGCTTTCTTT | CASSPRQGLNTEAFF
TRBJ2-1 | . | TRBD2 | 16 | TRBV5-1 | TGCGCCAGCAGCTTGGGGGGCGGGAGCGCCTACAATGAGCAGTTCTTC | CASSLGGGSAYNEQFF
TRBJ2-1 | . | TRBD2 | 14 | TRBV24-1 | TGTGCCACGTCCCGGGAGGGCCCCTACAATGAGCAGTTCTTC | CATSREGPYNEQFF
TRBJ1-1 | . | TRBD1 | 15 | TRBV24-1 | TGTGCCACCAGTGACTCACAGGGGGCCATCACTGAAGCTTTCTTT | CATSDSQGAITEAFF
TRBJ2-1 | . | TRBD2 | 12 | TRBV7-2 | TGTGCCAGCAGCTTAATTACTAGCGGGCAGTTCTTC | CASSLITSGQFF
TRBJ2-1 | . | TRBD2 | 15 | TRBV6-2/TRBV6-3 | TGTGCCAGCAGTCAACTAGCGGCCCTCTACAATGAGCAGTTCTTC | CASSQLAALYNEQFF
TRBJ2-3 | . | . | 12 | TRBV15 | TGTGCCACCAGCAGAGACAGATATACGCAGTATTTT | CATSRDRYTQYF
TRBJ2-3 | . | . | 15 | TRBV2 | TGTGCCAGCAGTGAAAGGACAGCCAACACAGATACGCAGTATTTT | CASSERTANTDTQYF